A single sample is the source of the 19 T cell receptor beta chains below, sequenced in a study of blood T cell repertoires in COVID-19. Profiled with immunoSEQ multiplex PCR; TCRdb holds only in-frame clones, not every one. The sample holds some 260,000 clones, roughly 80% seen once. Sequenced sample: peripheral blood. The receptors stem from a woman between 40 and 55 years old with active or convalescent COVID-19.

A single count supports this clone. The chain couples TRBV6-5 to TRBJ1-2; D may be TRBD1 (5 bases). Trimming took 6 bases from V and 5 from J, leaving 19 bases between them. Germline-derived CDR1 and CDR2 are MNHEY and SVGAGI. The CDR3 is 15 residues long. CDR3 residues: CASSYGAGFGYGYTF. CDR3 bases: TGTGCCAGCAGCTACGGGGCAGGGTTTGGTTATGGCTACACCTTC.

This chain links TRBV9 with TRBJ2-1, with D possibly being TRBD1 (5 bases). From germline, CDR1 is SGDLS and CDR2 YYNGEE. Trimming pared 0 bases from V and 7 bases from J, leaving 14 bases between. The CDR3 contains 15 residues. CDR3 residues: CASSVEGSGSNEQFF. As DNA, the CDR3 is TGTGCCAGCAGCGTAGAGGGCTCAGGGTCGAATGAGCAGTTCTTC.

The V and J genes are TRBV27 and TRBJ1-1; TRBD1 matches 11 bases. Germline CDR1 is MNHEY and CDR2 is SMNVEV (reference sequence). This CDR3 is 15 amino acids long. The J segment lost 4 bases and the V segment lost 6 bases, leaving 7 bases of the junction unmatched. CDR3 loop: CASRAGTGGATEAFF. The CDR3 region has the DNA TGTGCCAGCAGAGCCGGGACAGGGGGTGCCACTGAAGCTTTCTTT.

The chain links TRBV7-6 to TRBJ2-1; TRBD1 aligns across 8 bases. Germline V gene lookup returns CDR1 SGHVS and CDR2 FNYEAQ. The CDR3 is made up of 15 amino acids. Unmatched junction bases numbered 7, after V lost 5 bases and J lost 4 bases. The CDR3 reads CASSPADRAYNEQFF. The CDR3 nucleotides read TGTGCCAGCAGCCCCGCGGACAGGGCATACAATGAGCAGTTCTTC.

This clone was detected only once. The rearrangement links TRBV7-3 to TRBJ2-3; possible D gene TRBD2, 6 bases. V was clipped by 5 bases and J by 2 bases, with 11 bases between them. Germline V lookup: CDR1 SGHTA, CDR2 FQGTGA. This CDR3 is built from 14 residues. The CDR3 bases are TGTGCCAGCAGCCCGGGAGCGGACACAGATACGCAGTATTTT. This encodes CASSPGADTDTQYF. Supplemented by reference TRBV7-3 and TRBJ2-3, the full variable domain reads GAGVSQTPSNKVTEKGKYVELRCDPISGHTALYWYRQSLGQGPEFLIYFQGTGAADDSGLPNDRFFAVRPEGSVSTLKIQRTERGDSAVYLCASSPGADTDTQYFGPGTRLTVL.

The V gene is TRBV5-4, the J gene TRBJ2-3; D remains ambiguous. Germline assignment: CDR1 SGHNT and CDR2 YYREEE (reference sequence). V shed 4 bases and J shed 0 bases, with 9 bases lying between them. This CDR3 is 14 amino acids long. For the CDR3, the DNA is TGTGCCAGCAGCCCCCAGACTAGCACAGATACGCAGTATTTT. It is translated as CASSPQTSTDTQYF.

J is TRBJ1-1 and V is TRBV29-1; 7 positions match TRBD1. The germline CDR1 and CDR2 sequences are SQVTM and ANQGSEA. V lost 7 bases and J lost 5; bases outside the gene matches: 13. There are 14 residues in the CDR3. Here the CDR3 reads CSATSTTGVTEAFF. CDR3 nucleotide sequence: TGCAGCGCTACTTCGACCACAGGGGTGACTGAAGCTTTCTTT.

CDR3 in DNA: TGTGCCAGCAGTTACTCGATGGTGGCCACAGACGCGTACACCGGGGAGCTGTTTTTT. This codes for CASSYSMVATDAYTGELFF. This chain joins TRBV6-2 or TRBV6-3 and TRBJ2-2; D unresolved. V was trimmed by 0 bases and J by 3 bases, leaving 20 bases between them. Germline V gene lookup returns CDR1 MNHEY and CDR2 SVGEGT. This CDR3 comprises 19 residues.

The chain recombines TRBV2 with TRBJ2-1; 9 positions match TRBD1. The CDR3 totals 14 residues. V gave up 8 bases and J gave up 4 bases; unmatched junction bases: 6. Germline V CDR1 and CDR2: SNHLY, FYNNEI. CDR3 DNA sequence: TGTGCCAGCCTGGGGACAGGGAGATACAATGAGCAGTTCTTC. This gives the protein CASLGTGRYNEQFF.

V gene TRBV7-9 combines with J gene TRBJ2-2; 12 bases are shared with TRBD2. Germline V CDR1 and CDR2: SEHNR, FQNEAQ (reference sequence). This CDR3 contains 18 residues. V trimming: 2 bases; J trimming: 1 base; junction bases outside the gene matches: 5. CDR3 residues: CASSLRLAGDRNTGELFF. The CDR3 DNA sequence: TGTGCCAGCAGCTTAAGACTAGCGGGAGATAGGAACACCGGGGAGCTGTTTTTT.

This chain uses TRBV28 with TRBJ1-4, with 9 bases aligning to TRBD1. Germline V gene sequence: CDR1 MDHEN, CDR2 SYDVKM. This CDR3 has 15 amino acids. With V trimmed by 2 bases and J by 4 bases, 2 bases remained unmatched. The CDR3 is CASSLPTGGNEKLFF. CDR3 sequence (DNA): TGTGCCAGCAGTTTACCGACAGGGGGTAATGAAAAACTGTTTTTT.

The rearrangement joins TRBV4-1 to TRBJ2-2, with D possibly being TRBD1 (5 bases). Germline values: CDR1 MGHRA, CDR2 YSYEKL. This CDR3 has 15 residues. V was cut by 4 bases and J by 5 bases, with 14 bases left in between. The CDR3 region has the DNA TGCGCCAGCAGCCCCCGTCAGGGTGGGACCGGGGAGCTGTTTTTT. Protein: CASSPRQGGTGELFF.

The rearrangement joins TRBV19 to TRBJ2-1, with 8 bases that match TRBD1. The V gene's germline CDR1 is LNHDA and CDR2 SQIVND (reference sequence). Trimming removed 5 bases from V and 0 bases from J; junction bases left unmatched: 9. The CDR3 totals 17 residues. The CDR3 here is CASSRQGARNSYNEQFF. CDR3 coding DNA: TGTGCCAGTAGTCGGCAGGGGGCCAGAAACTCCTACAATGAGCAGTTCTTC.

V is TRBV28 and J is TRBJ1-1; D is ambiguous. The CDR3 is 14 amino acids. Germline assignment: CDR1 MDHEN and CDR2 SYDVKM. Deletions cut 5 bases from V and 2 bases from J, with 12 bases between. CDR3 protein: CASSPPGFNTEAFF. CDR3 coding DNA: TGTGCCAGCAGTCCCCCGGGTTTTAACACTGAAGCTTTCTTT. Supplemented by reference TRBV28 and TRBJ1-1, the full variable domain reads DVKVTQSSRYLVKRTGEKVFLECVQDMDHENMFWYRQDPGLGLRLIYFSYDVKMKEKGDIPEGYSVSREKKERFSLILESASTNQTSMYLCASSPPGFNTEAFFGQGTRLTVV.

The table lists this clone with a count of one. The rearrangement uses TRBV7-2 and TRBJ1-3; 9 bases match TRBD1. In germline, CDR1 is SGHTA, CDR2 FQGNSA. V lost 5 bases, J lost 7 bases, and 12 bases stayed unmatched. The CDR3 has 16 amino acids. CDR3 sequence reads: CASSPPGQGLGNTIYF. The CDR3 nucleotides are TGTGCCAGCAGCCCTCCGGGACAGGGCCTGGGGAACACCATATATTTT.

The chain's CDR3 is CASSQVRDSSNSPLHF. The DNA for the CDR3 is TGCGCCAGCAGCCAAGTTAGGGACAGTAGTAATTCACCCCTCCACTTT. The genes are TRBV4-1 and TRBJ1-6; TRBD1 agrees at 7 bases. The CDR3 sequence is 16 residues long. V shed 1 base, J shed 6 bases, and the junction held 6 bases outside the gene matches. Germline V gene lookup returns CDR1 MGHRA and CDR2 YSYEKL.

The chain employs TRBV7-9 and TRBJ1-2; no clear D. V was pared by 2 bases and J by 8 bases, with 15 bases between. This CDR3 is built from 14 residues. CDR1 and CDR2 from the germline V gene are SEHNR and FQNEAQ (reference sequence). For the CDR3, the DNA is TGTGCCAGCAGCTTACTCGGGAGTCCTGCGGGCTACACCTTC. This sequence encodes CASSLLGSPAGYTF.

This clone was seen only a few times. The J gene is TRBJ1-5, the V gene TRBV7-9; 9 bases align to TRBD1. This CDR3 spans 13 amino acids. CDR1 is SEHNR, CDR2 FQNEAQ, per germline (reference sequence). J lost 7 bases, V lost 4 bases, and 2 bases had no gene match. The CDR3 DNA follows: TGTGCCAGCAGCTGGGGACAGGGCCAGCCCCAGCATTTT. The encoded protein is CASSWGQGQPQHF.

Only a few counts were recorded for this clone. J is TRBJ1-6 and V is TRBV6-5; D not resolved. Trimming removed 6 bases from V and 14 bases from J, with 8 bases in between. The CDR3 runs to 10 residues. Germline-derived CDR1 and CDR2 are MNHEY and SVGAGI. CDR3 DNA: TGTGCCAGCAGCCCCGAGGCCCTCCACTTT. Protein product: CASSPEALHF.